Detailed here is one TCR beta chain. This record comes from a study of blood T cell repertoires in COVID-19. Overall study: Specimens from acute and convalescent COVID-19 originated in the United States, Italy and Spain. PBMCs, B-cell-depleted T cells, or T cells provided the cDNA or gDNA that made up the material.

In the authors' methods: Estimation of nucleated cell counts relied on the amplification of reference gene primers. Sequenced by immunoSEQ multiplex PCR; TCRdb stores in-frame clones only, minus some. That table furnishes V, J and clone size, whereas the DNA furnished D and trimming. The top ten hold over 8% of the sample, which has about 140,000 clones, roughly 84% seen once. Looked up from germline, CDR1 is LNHDA and CDR2 is SQIVND (reference sequence). The CDR3 consists of 19 residues. V was pared by 7 bases and J by 0 bases, with 19 bases of the junction left unmatched. The origin of this receptor is a woman between 55 and 75 years old with acute or convalescent COVID-19. The sequencing input was peripheral blood. V gene TRBV19 combines with J gene TRBJ2-3; 7 nucleotides agree with TRBD2. CDR3 DNA: TGTGCCAGTAAAAGTCGGTCCGTGGGGTTGGGACTAAGCACAGATACGCAGTATTTT. This codes for CASKSRSVGLGLSTDTQYF.